This T cell receptor (beta chain) emerged from a study of T cells after yellow fever vaccination. TCRdb ran MiXCR on the 5' RACE reads and lists one entry per CDR3 protein. In the table there are 300,000 to 400,000 distinct CDR3 sequences, 9.5% to 15% of which are singletons. As for this clonotype: Its antigen is currently unknown.

Whole-study results and caveats: Researchers report a weaker secondary response that nonetheless peaked faster, day 5 versus 15.

V was clipped by 2 bases and J by 1 base, with 8 bases between them. From germline, CDR1 is LGHDT and CDR2 YNNKEL (reference sequence). The CDR3 spans 14 residues. This clonotype was obtained from a man between 18 and 29 years old who received the YFV17D yellow fever vaccine. The V and J genes are TRBV3-1 and TRBJ1-1; no clear D gene. Sequences were derived from CD4+ T cells sorted from PBMCs, sampled 15 days after the yellow fever booster vaccination. CDR3 bases: TGTGCCAGCAGCCAAAGAGACTGGAACACTGAAGCTTTCTTT. Translation gives CASSQRDWNTEAFF. The variable domain in full, completed from reference TRBV3-1 and TRBJ1-1, reads DTAVSQTPKYLVTQMGNDKSIKCEQNLGHDTMYWYKQDSKKFLKIMFSYNNKELIINETVPNRFSPKSPDKAHLNLHINSLELGDSAVYFCASSQRDWNTEAFFGQGTRLTVV.